This T cell receptor beta chain was sequenced in a study of vaccination effects on CD4 cells after COVID-19. The overall study: Pools of viral peptides were used by the ViraFEST assay to expand antigen-specific CD4+ T cells ahead of sequencing.

Libraries were prepared by immunoSEQ multiplex PCR; TCRdb keeps only in-frame clonotypes and omits some of them. The sample records tens of thousands of clones, 65% to 80% being singletons. Culture proceeded for more than nine days, and CD4+ T cells were then isolated. Two-dose BNT162b2 or mRNA-1273 vaccination was given to participants. A word on this clone: The antigen is undetermined.

The length of the CDR3 is 14 residues. Trimming shortened V by 2 bases and J by 4 bases, and 11 bases separated the two germline ends. Germline CDR1 and CDR2: KGHSH and LQKENI. The gene calls are TRBV18 and TRBJ2-5; tentative D call: TRBD1 (7 bases). This sample comprised CD4+ T cells from PBMCs cultured without peptide, obtained after COVID-19 vaccination. The receptor comes from a human donor who received a COVID-19 vaccine. For the CDR3, the DNA is TGTGCCAGCTCACCAAATCAGGGGGGAGAGACCCAGTACTTC. As protein: CASSPNQGGETQYF.